This T cell receptor (beta chain) was captured by sequencing in a study of cytomegalovirus exposure and HLA in healthy donors. A multiplex PCR was run with 60 Vbeta primers and 13 Jbeta primers. The assay was immunoSEQ multiplex PCR, and TCRdb's table has in-frame clones only and misses some. The data contain hundreds of thousands of clones, about 80% of them singletons. Trimming took 2 bases from V and 7 from J; bases not matched to a gene: 4. CDR1 and CDR2 from the germline V gene are MGHRA and YSYEKL. The CDR3 has 14 amino acids. This TCR was sampled from a man aged 40-55 years in good health and CMV-seropositive. This sequence joins TRBV4-1 and TRBJ2-1, with 8 bases that match TRBD2. What was sequenced was PBMCs. For the CDR3, the DNA is TGCGCCAGCAGCCAACGACTAGCGCTGAATGAGCAGTTCTTC. Translation gives CASSQRLALNEQFF.